This T cell receptor beta chain derives from a study of identical twins. Using its own MiXCR run on the 5' RACE reads, TCRdb lists one record per CDR3 protein. This sample carries 600,000 to 700,000 distinct CDR3 sequences, around 20% of them seen once, and the ten largest clones take around 4.5%. V dropped 10 bases and J dropped 1 base, with 10 bases sitting between them. CDR3 size: 12 residues. This sample also appeared in a second study, on T cells expressing NK-cell markers.

This TCR derives from a woman aged 18 to 35 in good health. The sequenced material came from PBMCs. The V gene is TRBV12-3 or TRBV12-4, the J gene TRBJ1-1; D gene uncertain. This chain's CDR3 is CATDMTNTEAFF. The CDR3 nucleotides are TGTGCCACCGACATGACGAACACTGAAGCTTTCTTT.